The 12 T cell receptor beta chains given below trace back to one sample, sequenced in a study of PD-1 blockade in classical Hodgkin lymphoma. This sample's time point: newly diagnosed, previously untreated cHL patient sample. Magnetic negative selection purified CD4+ T cells from thawed PBMCs. Profiling relied on immunoSEQ multiplex PCR, and the TCRdb table lists in-frame clones only, not all of them. The profile covers 3,300 or so clones, with around 83% appearing a single time and roughly 2.6% taken by the ten largest. Input material: CD4+ T cells from blood. These receptors were taken from a human donor with classical Hodgkin lymphoma.

This chain connects TRBV11-2 to TRBJ1-1; 7 bases agree with TRBD1. Trimming at V came to 1 base and at J to 1 base, leaving 0 bases not matched to a gene. CDR3 size: 14 residues. CDR1 and CDR2 (germline): SGHAT, FQNNGV. CDR3 amino acids: CASSLGQGNTEAFF. Here the CDR3 DNA reads TGTGCCAGCAGCTTAGGACAGGGGAACACTGAAGCTTTCTTT.

The chain couples TRBV9 to TRBJ2-1; no reliable D call. Germline lookup yields CDR1 SGDLS and CDR2 YYNGEE. Deletions cut 0 bases from V and 8 bases from J, with 12 bases between. The CDR3 totals 14 residues. CDR3 DNA sequence: TGTGCCAGCAGCGTAGTCGGAGAAAGGGATGAGCAGTTCTTC. Amino acid sequence: CASSVVGERDEQFF. The full variable domain, in which reference TRBV9 and TRBJ2-1 provide the parts outside the CDR3, is DSGVTQTPKHLITATGQRVTLRCSPRSGDLSVYWYQQSLDQGLQFLIQYYNGEERAKGNILERFSAQQFPDLHSELNLSSLELGDSALYFCASSVVGERDEQFFGPGTRLTVL.

This sequence joins TRBV15 and TRBJ1-2; no clear D. The V gene lost 5 bases and the J gene lost 6 bases, with 22 bases spanning the gap. Looked up from germline, CDR1 is LNHNV and CDR2 is YYDKDF (reference sequence). CDR3 size: 16 residues. CDR3 in amino acids: CATSPDLLQEWNGYTF. The CDR3 DNA is TGTGCCACCAGCCCAGATTTATTGCAGGAGTGGAATGGCTACACCTTC.

The rearrangement uses TRBV2 and TRBJ2-7; D uncertain. The V end was cut by 4 bases, the J end by 2 bases, with 12 bases between. Per the germline V gene, CDR1 is SNHLY and CDR2 is FYNNEI. The CDR3 sequence is 14 residues long. DNA of the CDR3: TGTGCCAGCAGTGCTAACCCAGGACCCTACGAGCAGTACTTC. As protein: CASSANPGPYEQYF.

The chain carries TRBV18 and TRBJ1-3; D remains unclear. CDR3 size: 15 residues. Germline CDR1 and CDR2: KGHSH and LQKENI. The ends were cut back, 2 bases at V and 2 bases at J, with 10 bases in the middle. Here the CDR3 DNA reads TGTGCCAGCTCACCAGGCTTCCGGACTGGAAACACCATATATTTT. This gives the protein CASSPGFRTGNTIYF.

This sequence joins TRBV5-4 and TRBJ2-1, with no clear D. Germline CDR1 and CDR2: SGHNT and YYREEE (reference sequence). V was clipped by 3 bases and J by 7 bases, with 14 bases between them. This CDR3 has 14 amino acids. The CDR3 DNA is TGTGCCAGCAGCTATGAAGGTGCCGGGAATGAGCAGTTCTTC. It encodes CASSYEGAGNEQFF.

The rearrangement links TRBV6-6 to TRBJ1-3, with 7 bases aligning to TRBD1. With 2 bases clipped from V and 4 bases from J, the junction kept 2 bases outside the gene matches. Germline CDR1 and CDR2: MNHNY and SVGAGI (reference sequence). This CDR3 has 14 residues. CDR3 sequence reads: CASSYQDRGNTIYF. In DNA, the CDR3 is TGTGCCAGCAGTTACCAGGACAGGGGAAACACCATATATTTT.

The rearrangement links TRBV6-1 to TRBJ1-1, with D perhaps TRBD1 (6 bases). Trimming cost V 5 bases and J 4 bases, with 23 bases left between them. The CDR3 has 17 residues. The germline gives CDR1 MNHNS, CDR2 SASEGT. CDR3 sequence: CASSQVTGLGGSTEAFF. DNA for the CDR3: TGTGCCAGCAGTCAAGTGACAGGTTTGGGGGGGAGCACTGAAGCTTTCTTT.

The chain links TRBV5-1 to TRBJ1-6, with D unresolved. The CDR3 totals 15 residues. CDR1 and CDR2 from the germline V gene are SGHRS and YFSETQ. V shed 2 bases and J shed 8 bases, with 14 bases lying between them. CDR3 protein: CASSFTGLKDSPLHF. Here the CDR3 DNA reads TGCGCCAGCAGCTTCACCGGGTTGAAGGATTCACCCCTCCACTTT. The full variable domain, rest sourced from reference TRBV5-1 and TRBJ1-6, is KAGVTQTPRYLIKTRGQQVTLSCSPISGHRSVSWYQQTPGQGLQFLFEYFSETQRNKGNFPGRFSGRQFSNSRSEMNVSTLELGDSALYLCASSFTGLKDSPLHFGNGTRLTVT.

The CDR3 is CASSSGGTSGVYEQYF. CDR3 DNA sequence: TGTGCCAGCAGTTCGGGGGGGACTAGCGGGGTATACGAGCAGTACTTC. The rearrangement links TRBV6-5 to TRBJ2-7; 13 bases align to TRBD2. There are 16 residues in the CDR3. The V gene end was trimmed by 4 bases and the J gene end by 4 bases; junction bases not matched to a gene: 7. Germline assignment: CDR1 MNHEY and CDR2 SVGAGI.

The gene calls are TRBV7-9 and TRBJ2-3; 10 nucleotides line up with TRBD2. CDR1 SEHNR and CDR2 FQNEAQ come from the germline V gene (reference sequence). CDR3 size: 16 residues. The V segment lost 3 bases and the J segment 2 bases; nucleotides outside the gene matches: 5. The DNA for the CDR3 is TGTGCCAGCAGCTTCTACACTAGCGGGAACACAGATACGCAGTATTTT. Protein product: CASSFYTSGNTDTQYF.

The genes are TRBV11-1 and TRBJ2-2; D is undetermined. The germline CDR1 and CDR2 sequences are SGHAT and FQDESV (reference sequence). Trimming took 5 bases from V and 7 from J, leaving 11 bases between them. The CDR3 spans 13 residues. The CDR3 region has the DNA TGTGCCAGCAGCGCCGAGGAAGGCGGGGAGCTGTTTTTT. Translated, it gives CASSAEEGGELFF.